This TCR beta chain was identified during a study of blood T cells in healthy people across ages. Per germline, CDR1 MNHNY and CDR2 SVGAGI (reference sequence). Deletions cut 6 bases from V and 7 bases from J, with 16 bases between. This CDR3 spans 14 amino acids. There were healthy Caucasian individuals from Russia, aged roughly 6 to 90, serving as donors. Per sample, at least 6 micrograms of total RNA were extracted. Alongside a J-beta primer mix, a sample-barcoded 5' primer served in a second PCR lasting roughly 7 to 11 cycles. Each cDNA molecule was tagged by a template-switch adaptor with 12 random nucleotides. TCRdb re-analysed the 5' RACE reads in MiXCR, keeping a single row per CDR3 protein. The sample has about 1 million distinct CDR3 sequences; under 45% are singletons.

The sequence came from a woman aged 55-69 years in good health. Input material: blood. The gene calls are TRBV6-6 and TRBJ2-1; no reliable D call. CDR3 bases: TGTGCCAGCAGCACCTCCACTCTCGGTAATGAGCAGTTCTTC. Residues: CASSTSTLGNEQFF.